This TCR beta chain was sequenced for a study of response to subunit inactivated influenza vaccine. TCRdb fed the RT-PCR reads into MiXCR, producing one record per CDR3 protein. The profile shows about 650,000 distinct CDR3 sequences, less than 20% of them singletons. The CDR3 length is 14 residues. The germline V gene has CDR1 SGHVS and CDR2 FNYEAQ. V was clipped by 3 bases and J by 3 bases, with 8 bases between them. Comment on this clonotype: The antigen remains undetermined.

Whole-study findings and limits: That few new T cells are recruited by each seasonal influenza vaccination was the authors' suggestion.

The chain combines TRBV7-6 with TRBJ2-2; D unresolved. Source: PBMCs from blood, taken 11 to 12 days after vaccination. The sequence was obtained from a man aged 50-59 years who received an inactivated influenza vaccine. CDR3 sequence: CASSLSGDTGELFF. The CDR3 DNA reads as TGTGCCAGCAGCTTGAGTGGGGACACCGGGGAGCTGTTTTTT.